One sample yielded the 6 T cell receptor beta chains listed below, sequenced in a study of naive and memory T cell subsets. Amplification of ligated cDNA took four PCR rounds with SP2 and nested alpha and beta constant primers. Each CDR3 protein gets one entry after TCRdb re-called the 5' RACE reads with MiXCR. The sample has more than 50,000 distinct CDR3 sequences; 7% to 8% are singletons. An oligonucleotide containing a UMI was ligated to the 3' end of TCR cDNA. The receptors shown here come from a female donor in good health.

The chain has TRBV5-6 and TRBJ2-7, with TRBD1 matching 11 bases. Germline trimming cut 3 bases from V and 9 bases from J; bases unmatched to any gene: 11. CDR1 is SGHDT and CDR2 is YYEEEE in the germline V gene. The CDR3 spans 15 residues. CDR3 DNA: TGTGCCAGCAGCTCCGAGGACAGGGGGCTTTGGGTGCAGTACTTC. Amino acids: CASSSEDRGLWVQYF.

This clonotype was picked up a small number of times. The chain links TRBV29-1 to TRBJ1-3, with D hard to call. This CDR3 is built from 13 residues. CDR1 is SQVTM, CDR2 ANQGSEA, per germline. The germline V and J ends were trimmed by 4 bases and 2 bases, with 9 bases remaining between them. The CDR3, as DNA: TGCAGCGTTGCTCTCCGTCCTGGAAACACCATATATTTT. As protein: CSVALRPGNTIYF. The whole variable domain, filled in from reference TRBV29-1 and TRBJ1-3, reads SAVISQKPSRDICQRGTSLTIQCQVDSQVTMMFWYRQQPGQSLTLIATANQGSEATYESGFVIDKFPISRPNLTFSTLTVSNMSPEDSSIYLCSVALRPGNTIYFGEGSWLTVV.

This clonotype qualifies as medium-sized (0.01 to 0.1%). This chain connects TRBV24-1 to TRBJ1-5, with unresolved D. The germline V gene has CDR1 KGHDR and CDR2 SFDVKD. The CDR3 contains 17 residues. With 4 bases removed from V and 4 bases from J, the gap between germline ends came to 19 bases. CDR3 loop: CATSDRTQIHPNQPQHF. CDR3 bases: TGTGCCACCAGTGACCGAACCCAGATTCACCCTAATCAGCCCCAGCATTTT.

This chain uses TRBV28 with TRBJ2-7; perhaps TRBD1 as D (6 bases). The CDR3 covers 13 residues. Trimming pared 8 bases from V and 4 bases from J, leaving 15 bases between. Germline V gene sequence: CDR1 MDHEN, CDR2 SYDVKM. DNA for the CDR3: TGTGCCAGCGATGGGGGCAGGTCATACGAGCAGTACTTC. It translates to CASDGGRSYEQYF.

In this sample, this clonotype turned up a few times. The CDR3 region is CASSFNTEAFF. In DNA form, the CDR3 reads TGTGCCAGCAGTTTTAACACTGAAGCTTTCTTT. The chain uses TRBV28 and TRBJ1-1; D is ambiguous. CDR3 length: 11 amino acids. CDR1 is MDHEN and CDR2 is SYDVKM in the germline V gene. The germline V and J ends were trimmed by 3 bases and 2 bases, with 1 base remaining between them.

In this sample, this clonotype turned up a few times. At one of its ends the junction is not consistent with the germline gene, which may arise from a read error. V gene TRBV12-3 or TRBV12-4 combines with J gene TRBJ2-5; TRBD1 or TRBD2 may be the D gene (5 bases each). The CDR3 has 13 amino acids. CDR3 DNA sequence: TGTGCCAGTACGACCGGGGCGAGGGAGACCCATTACTTC. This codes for CASTTGARETHYF.